Below are 13 T cell receptor beta chains sequenced from a single sample in a study of blood T cells in healthy people across ages. The use of a sample-barcoded 5' primer and a J-beta primer mix characterized a second PCR of roughly 7 to 11 cycles. MiXCR, applied by TCRdb to the 5' RACE reads, yields one record per CDR3 protein. The sample shows about 1 million distinct CDR3 sequences, 40% to 55% of them seen only once. Sequencing input: blood. The receptors come from an older woman in good health.

There are many counts of this clonotype. The chain recombines TRBV2 with TRBJ2-5, with 9 nucleotides matching TRBD2. The CDR3 is 16 amino acids. Germline V lookup: CDR1 SNHLY, CDR2 FYNNEI. V was clipped by 7 bases and J by 5 bases; unmatched bases: 14. CDR3 residues: CASMLFAGGPGETQYF. In nucleotides, the CDR3 is TGTGCCAGCATGCTTTTTGCGGGAGGGCCGGGTGAGACCCAGTACTTC.

V gene TRBV3-1 combines with J gene TRBJ2-3; 16 bases align to TRBD2. Germline V lookup: CDR1 LGHDT, CDR2 YNNKEL (reference sequence). This CDR3 is built from 17 residues. V dropped 4 bases and J dropped 8; count of bases not matched to a gene: 9. CDR3 region: CASSRPGLAGGPGTQYF. The CDR3 nucleotides read TGTGCCAGCAGCCGACCGGGACTAGCGGGAGGGCCGGGTACGCAGTATTTT.

A word on this clonotype: One junction end does not reproduce the germline sequence, and a read error may be involved. The chain is built from TRBV27 and TRBJ2-7, with D unclear. The assigned J gene may be wrong: the sequence end matches TRBJ2-5 better. Per the germline V gene, CDR1 is MNHEY and CDR2 is SMNVEV (reference sequence). The CDR3 covers 14 residues. The chain's CDR3 is CASSLSRQQGTQYF. The CDR3 DNA reads TGTGCCAGCAGTTTATCCCGGCAACAAGGGACCCAGTACTTC.

This clonotype appeared a few times. The rearrangement joins TRBV7-2 to TRBJ1-5; the match to TRBD1 covers 7 bases. V lost 2 bases and J lost 2; bases outside the gene matches: 15. CDR1 SGHTA and CDR2 FQGNSA come from the germline V gene. This CDR3 is built from 19 residues. For the CDR3, the DNA is TGTGCCAGCAGCTTACCCAAGAATCGGGACAGCCGCGGCAATCAGCCCCAGCATTTT. Protein product: CASSLPKNRDSRGNQPQHF.

The rearrangement uses TRBV3-1 and TRBJ1-5, with D hard to call. V was trimmed by 4 bases and J by 2 bases, leaving 9 bases between them. Germline assignment: CDR1 LGHDT and CDR2 YNNKEL (reference sequence). The CDR3 is made up of 14 amino acids. The CDR3 loop reads CASSPSPGNQPQHF. In nucleotides, the CDR3 is TGTGCCAGCAGCCCCAGTCCGGGCAATCAGCCCCAGCATTTT.

This sequence joins TRBV7-6 and TRBJ1-6; D perhaps matches TRBD1 (5 bases). The length of the CDR3 is 14 residues. Germline V CDR1 and CDR2: SGHVS, FNYEAQ. The V end lost 0 bases, the J end lost 8 bases, and 8 bases lay between the germline ends. CDR3 residues: CASSLAGEYSPLHF. CDR3 nucleotide sequence: TGTGCCAGCAGCTTAGCAGGGGAGTATTCACCCCTCCACTTT.

In this sample, this clonotype turned up a few times. The rearrangement uses TRBV5-1 and TRBJ2-1; 10 bases match TRBD2. Trimming took 0 bases from V and 8 from J; bases not matched to a gene: 17. CDR1 and CDR2 (germline): SGHRS, YFSETQ. The CDR3 contains 19 residues. CDR3 sequence (DNA): TGCGCCAGCAGCTTGGCCGGGATTAGCCTAGCGGGAGCTAAGGATGAGCAGTTCTTC. Translation: CASSLAGISLAGAKDEQFF. Supplemented by reference TRBV5-1 and TRBJ2-1, the full variable domain reads KAGVTQTPRYLIKTRGQQVTLSCSPISGHRSVSWYQQTPGQGLQFLFEYFSETQRNKGNFPGRFSGRQFSNSRSEMNVSTLELGDSALYLCASSLAGISLAGAKDEQFFGPGTRLTVL.

This chain connects TRBV15 to TRBJ2-7; 10 bases align to TRBD1. The CDR3 extends over 15 amino acids. V lost 5 bases to trimming and J lost 3 bases; unmatched junction nucleotides: 7. Germline V gene data show CDR1 as LNHNV and CDR2 as YYDKDF (reference sequence). In nucleotides, the CDR3 is TGTGCCACCAGCGCTCCCGGGACAGGGGACTACGAGCAGTACTTC. Its protein is CATSAPGTGDYEQYF.

A note on this clonotype: It may be a read error: a sequence one base away is much more abundant. The chain has TRBV7-2 and TRBJ2-5, with TRBD1 matching over 10 bases. J was trimmed by 11 bases and V by 6 bases; bases with no gene match: 18. Germline V CDR1 and CDR2: SGHTA, FQGNSA. This CDR3 has 16 residues. CDR3: CASSRADRGRPHKQYF. Written as DNA, the CDR3 is TGTGCCAGCAGTCGCGCTGACAGGGGGCGGCCCCACAAGCAGTACTTC.

V and J are TRBV7-6 and TRBJ2-1, with 7 bases matching TRBD2. Losses at the gene ends were 5 bases for V and 4 bases for J; bases not matched to a gene: 8. The V gene's germline CDR1 is SGHVS and CDR2 FNYEAQ. The CDR3 consists of 15 residues. The CDR3 reads CASSTLSLAYNEQFF. In nucleotides, the CDR3 is TGTGCCAGCAGCACCCTGTCACTAGCGTACAATGAGCAGTTCTTC.

The CDR3 loop is CASSYSWREGPPDTQYF. The CDR3 coding sequence is TGTGCCAGCAGTTACTCGTGGAGGGAGGGCCCTCCAGATACGCAGTATTTT. The chain recombines TRBV6-6 with TRBJ2-3, with 7 nucleotides matching TRBD2. Looked up from germline, CDR1 is MNHNY and CDR2 is SVGAGI (reference sequence). The CDR3 totals 17 residues. The V and J ends lost 0 bases and 4 bases, in that order; junction bases with no gene match: 10.

The chain carries TRBV7-3 and TRBJ2-1, with a tentative D call TRBD1 (5 bases). Trimming pared 1 base from V and 9 bases from J, leaving 16 bases between. CDR3 size: 15 residues. Per germline, CDR1 SGHTA and CDR2 FQGTGA. The CDR3 reads CASSLSWGLQGEQFF. In DNA, the CDR3 is TGTGCCAGCAGCTTAAGTTGGGGCCTACAAGGTGAGCAGTTCTTC.

The V call is TRBV20-1, the J call TRBJ1-1, with D perhaps TRBD1 (6 bases). CDR1 is DFQATT and CDR2 is SNEGSKA in the germline V gene (reference sequence). V was pared by 3 bases and J by 0 bases, with 14 bases between. The CDR3 totals 15 residues. CDR3: CSARSGGGLNTEAFF. The DNA for the CDR3 is TGCAGTGCTAGGTCTGGGGGGGGCTTGAACACTGAAGCTTTCTTT.